This passage covers 17 T cell receptor beta chains from one sample sequenced in a study of blood T cells in healthy people across ages (dated by TCRdb to between 2014 and 2016). The method behind the library was 5' RACE. Sequenced using an Illumina HiSeq 2500. A second PCR of roughly 7 to 11 cycles was performed with a sample-barcoded 5' primer and a J-beta primer mix. TCRdb's own reprocessing of the public reads used fastp at Q25 and MiXCR and kept productive beta chains. For every CDR3 protein sequence, its rows merge into one entry that carries the most common genes and DNA. This sample holds under 1,000,000 distinct CDR3 sequences; roughly 40% were observed only once. The ten largest clones capture about an eighth of the sample. The sequencing sample was made of blood. These receptor sequences come from a man aged 18 to 29 in good health.

This clonotype was found a few times. V and J are TRBV2 and TRBJ1-2; no reliable D call. Germline CDR1 is SNHLY and CDR2 is FYNNEI. Deletions cut 1 base from V and 8 bases from J, with 8 bases between. The CDR3 loop spans 12 amino acids. CDR3 DNA sequence: TGTGCCAGCAGTGAAGGGACGGAAGGCTACACCTTC. Protein product: CASSEGTEGYTF.

The chain joins TRBV5-1 to TRBJ2-2; 7 bases fit TRBD1. The CDR3 length is 14 residues. With 4 bases clipped from V and 6 bases from J, the junction kept 6 bases outside the gene matches. Germline CDR1 SGHRS, CDR2 YFSETQ. CDR3 coding DNA: TGCGCCAGCAGCCGGGGACAGTCTCCCGGGGAGCTGTTTTTT. It encodes CASSRGQSPGELFF. Full variable domain (outside the CDR3, taken from reference TRBV5-1 and TRBJ2-2): KAGVTQTPRYLIKTRGQQVTLSCSPISGHRSVSWYQQTPGQGLQFLFEYFSETQRNKGNFPGRFSGRQFSNSRSEMNVSTLELGDSALYLCASSRGQSPGELFFGEGSRLTVL.

The chain joins TRBV28 to TRBJ1-6; no firm D call. The V end lost 5 bases, the J end lost 7 bases, and 15 bases lay between the germline ends. CDR3 size: 15 residues. From germline, CDR1 is MDHEN and CDR2 SYDVKM. The chain's CDR3 is CASSQAELLNSPLHF. CDR3 sequence (DNA): TGTGCCAGCAGTCAAGCAGAACTATTGAATTCACCCCTCCACTTT.

The chain is built from TRBV7-9 and TRBJ2-1; perhaps TRBD1 as D (6 bases). Germline V gives CDR1 SEHNR, CDR2 FQNEAQ (reference sequence). Trimming cost V 5 bases and J 7 bases, with 21 bases left between them. This CDR3 is 16 amino acids long. The CDR3 is CASSRQTGSSSNEQFF. The CDR3 DNA reads as TGTGCCAGCAGCCGCCAAACAGGGAGTAGTAGTAATGAGCAGTTCTTC. The full variable domain, completed using reference TRBV7-9 and TRBJ2-1, is DTGVSQNPRHKITKRGQNVTFRCDPISEHNRLYWYRQTLGQGPEFLTYFQNEAQLEKSRLLSDRFSAERPKGSFSTLEIQRTEQGDSAMYLCASSRQTGSSSNEQFFGPGTRLTVL.

The chain uses TRBV4-3 and TRBJ1-2, with D perhaps TRBD1 (6 bases). Trimming shortened V by 1 base and J by 7 bases, and 10 bases separated the two germline ends. The CDR3 covers 13 residues. Germline-derived CDR1 and CDR2 are LGHNA and YSLEER. The CDR3 region has the DNA TGCGCCAGCAGCCAAGGACAGGCGGTTGGCTACACCTTC. Its translation is CASSQGQAVGYTF.

In this sample, this clonotype turned up many times. The J gene is TRBJ2-1, the V gene TRBV7-6; D is undetermined. Deletions cut 1 base from V and 6 bases from J, with 10 bases between. Looked up from germline, CDR1 is SGHVS and CDR2 is FNYEAQ. The CDR3 has 14 residues. CDR3 DNA: TGTGCCAGCAGCTTAGGGTCCGCTTCCAATGAGCAGTTCTTC. It codes for CASSLGSASNEQFF.

This chain connects TRBV2 to TRBJ1-5; TRBD1 matches 7 bases. Trimming at V came to 2 bases and at J to 7 bases, leaving 11 bases not matched to a gene. This CDR3 has 16 amino acids. CDR1 and CDR2 from the germline V gene are SNHLY and FYNNEI. The CDR3 is CASSERGHRGHQPQHF. The CDR3 nucleotides read TGTGCCAGCAGTGAACGGGGTCACAGGGGTCACCAGCCCCAGCATTTT.

This clonotype was seen at least ten times. The rearrangement uses TRBV7-2 and TRBJ1-1; D ambiguous. The CDR3 is made up of 13 amino acids. The V gene lost 5 bases and the J gene lost 4 bases, with 11 bases spanning the gap. Looked up from germline, CDR1 is SGHTA and CDR2 is FQGNSA. The CDR3 sequence: CASSITGGTEAFF. CDR3 nucleotides: TGTGCCAGCAGCATAACCGGTGGCACTGAAGCTTTCTTT.

A note on this clonotype: A much larger clone differs from this one at a single base, so this may be a read error. V usage is TRBV10-3 and J usage is TRBJ2-1, with a weak D call TRBD2 (6 bases). This CDR3 comprises 13 residues. CDR1 ENHRY and CDR2 SYGVKD come from the germline V gene. Trimming took 2 bases from V and 15 from J, leaving 17 bases between them. The CDR3 nucleotides read TGTGCCATCAGTGAGCCGGGACTCAGCCTAAGGTTCTTC. It translates to CAISEPGLSLRFF.

This clonotype was detected once. V and J are TRBV4-3 and TRBJ2-5; TRBD1 might be the D (8 bases). This CDR3 region has 15 residues. Trimming stripped 7 bases from V and 11 bases from J, with 26 bases between. The germline V gene encodes CDR1 LGHNA and CDR2 YSLEER. CDR3: CASTPGQGGHNEQYF. CDR3 nucleotides: TGCGCCAGCACCCCCGGACAGGGAGGGCACAATGAGCAGTACTTC.

This clonotype was observed a handful of times. The chain employs TRBV7-2 and TRBJ2-5; TRBD1 agrees at 7 bases. The V segment lost 5 bases and the J segment 1 base; nucleotides outside the gene matches: 4. The germline V gene has CDR1 SGHTA and CDR2 FQGNSA. The CDR3 runs to 14 residues. CDR3 residues: CASSRDSTQETQYF. In DNA form, the CDR3 reads TGTGCCAGCAGCCGGGACAGTACCCAAGAGACCCAGTACTTC.

The table lists this clonotype with a few counts. The chain is built from TRBV4-1 and TRBJ1-1; 8 nucleotides match TRBD1. CDR3 length: 16 amino acids. The ends lost 0 bases at V and 5 bases at J; junction bases unmatched: 8. Per the germline V gene, CDR1 is MGHRA and CDR2 is YSYEKL. CDR3 DNA sequence: TGCGCCAGCAGCCAAGAGGGGTTCAGGGGGCCTACTGAAGCTTTCTTT. The encoded protein is CASSQEGFRGPTEAFF.

This chain links TRBV18 with TRBJ2-5; TRBD2 matches 12 bases. This CDR3 comprises 16 residues. The V and J ends lost 4 bases and 8 bases, in that order; junction bases with no gene match: 11. CDR1 KGHSH and CDR2 LQKENI come from the germline V gene. CDR3 residues: CASSLLTSGGHETQYF. The CDR3 nucleotides are TGTGCCAGCTCACTCTTGACTAGCGGGGGCCACGAAACCCAGTACTTC.

This clonotype showed up just a few times. The rearrangement links TRBV21-1 to TRBJ2-7; the table's D call, TRBD1, has no DNA check behind it. TRBV21-1 is shown as a pseudogene. The CDR3 covers 16 residues. Here the CDR3 DNA reads TGTGCCAGCAGCCCCGGACACCACCATTTTTCCTACGAGCAGTACTTC. It yields the protein CASSPGHHHFSYEQYF.

This clonotype was found many times. The chain is built from TRBV5-1 and TRBJ2-4, with D possibly TRBD2 on 5 matching bases. V lost 4 bases and J 6 bases, leaving 14 bases between the germline ends. The CDR3 has 14 amino acids. Germline CDR1 SGHRS, CDR2 YFSETQ. In nucleotides, the CDR3 is TGCGCCAGCAGCCCCGGGCAACGGGGAAACATTCAGTACTTC. Translation gives CASSPGQRGNIQYF.

This chain links TRBV7-2 with TRBJ2-6; possible D gene TRBD1, 5 bases. From germline, CDR1 is SGHTA and CDR2 FQGNSA. The ends were cut back, 5 bases at V and 1 base at J, with 9 bases in the middle. The CDR3 is 15 amino acids. In DNA form, the CDR3 reads TGTGCCAGCAGCCCTCGACAGTCTGGGGCCAACGTCCTGACTTTC. This translates into CASSPRQSGANVLTF. The complete variable domain, with remaining parts taken from reference TRBV7-2 and TRBJ2-6, reads GAGVSQSPSNKVTEKGKDVELRCDPISGHTALYWYRQSLGQGLEFLIYFQGNSAPDKSGLPSDRFSAERTGGSVSTLTIQRTQQEDSAVYLCASSPRQSGANVLTFGAGSRLTVL.

This clonotype was seen more than once but under ten times. The V and J genes are TRBV7-3 and TRBJ1-1, with a weak D call TRBD1 (6 bases). CDR1 and CDR2 (germline): SGHTA, FQGTGA. This CDR3 has 16 amino acids. V shed 0 bases and J shed 6 bases, with 17 bases lying between them. CDR3 residues: CASSLTGGAPRAEAFF. The CDR3, as DNA: TGTGCCAGCAGCTTAACAGGGGGGGCGCCCCGGGCTGAAGCTTTCTTT.